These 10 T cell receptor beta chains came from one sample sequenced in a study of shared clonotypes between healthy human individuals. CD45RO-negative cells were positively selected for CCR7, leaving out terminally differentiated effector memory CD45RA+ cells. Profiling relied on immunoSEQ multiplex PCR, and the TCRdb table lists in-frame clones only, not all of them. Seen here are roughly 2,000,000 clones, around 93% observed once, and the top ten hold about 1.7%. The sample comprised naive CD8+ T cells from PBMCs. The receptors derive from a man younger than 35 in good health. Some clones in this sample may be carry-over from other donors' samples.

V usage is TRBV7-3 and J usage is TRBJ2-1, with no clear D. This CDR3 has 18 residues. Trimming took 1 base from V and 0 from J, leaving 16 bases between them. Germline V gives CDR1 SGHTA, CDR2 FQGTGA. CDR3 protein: CASSLIGPGSPSYNEQFF. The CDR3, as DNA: TGTGCCAGCAGCTTAATTGGGCCAGGATCCCCCTCCTACAATGAGCAGTTCTTC.

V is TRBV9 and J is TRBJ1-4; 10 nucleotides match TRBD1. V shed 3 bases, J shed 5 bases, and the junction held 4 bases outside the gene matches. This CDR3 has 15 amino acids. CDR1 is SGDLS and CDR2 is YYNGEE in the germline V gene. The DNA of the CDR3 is TGTGCCAGCAGCGCCGGACAGGGGGGGAATGAAAAACTGTTTTTT. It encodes CASSAGQGGNEKLFF.

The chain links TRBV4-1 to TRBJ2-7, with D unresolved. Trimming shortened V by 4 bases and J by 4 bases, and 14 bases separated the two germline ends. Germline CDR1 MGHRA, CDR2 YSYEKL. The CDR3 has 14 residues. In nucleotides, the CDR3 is TGCGCCAGCAGCCTAGAGGCCGCGGATTACGAGCAGTACTTC. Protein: CASSLEAADYEQYF.

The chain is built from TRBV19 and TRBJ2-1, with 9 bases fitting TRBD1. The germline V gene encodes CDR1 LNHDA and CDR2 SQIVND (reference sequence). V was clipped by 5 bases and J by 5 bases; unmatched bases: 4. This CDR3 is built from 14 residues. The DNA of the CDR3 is TGTGCCAGTAGTCTTTGGGACAGGGACAATGAGCAGTTCTTC. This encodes CASSLWDRDNEQFF.

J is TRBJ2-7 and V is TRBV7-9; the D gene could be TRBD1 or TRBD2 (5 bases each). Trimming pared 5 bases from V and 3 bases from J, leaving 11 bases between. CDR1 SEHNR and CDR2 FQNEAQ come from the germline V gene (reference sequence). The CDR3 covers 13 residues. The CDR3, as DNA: TGTGCCAGCAGCCCTTGGGGGAGCTACGAGCAGTACTTC. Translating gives CASSPWGSYEQYF.

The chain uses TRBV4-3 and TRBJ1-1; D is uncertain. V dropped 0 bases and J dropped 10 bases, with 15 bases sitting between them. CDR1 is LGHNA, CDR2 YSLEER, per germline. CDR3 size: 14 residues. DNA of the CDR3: TGCGCCAGCAGCCAAGAGGGGAGGGTTCCAAGAGCTTTCTTT. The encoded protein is CASSQEGRVPRAFF.

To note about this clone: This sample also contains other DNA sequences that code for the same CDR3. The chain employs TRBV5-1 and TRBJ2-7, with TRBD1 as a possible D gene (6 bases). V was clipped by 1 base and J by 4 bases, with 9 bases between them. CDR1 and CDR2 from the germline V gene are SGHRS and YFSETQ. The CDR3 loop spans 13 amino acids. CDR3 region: CASSLPGAYEQYF. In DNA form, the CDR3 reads TGCGCCAGCAGCTTGCCAGGGGCGTACGAGCAGTACTTC.

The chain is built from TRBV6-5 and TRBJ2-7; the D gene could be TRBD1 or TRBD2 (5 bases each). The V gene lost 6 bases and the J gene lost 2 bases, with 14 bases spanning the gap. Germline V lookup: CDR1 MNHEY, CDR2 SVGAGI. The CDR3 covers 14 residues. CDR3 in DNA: TGTGCCAGCAGCCTCGGGACCTCCGCCTACGAGCAGTACTTC. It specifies CASSLGTSAYEQYF.

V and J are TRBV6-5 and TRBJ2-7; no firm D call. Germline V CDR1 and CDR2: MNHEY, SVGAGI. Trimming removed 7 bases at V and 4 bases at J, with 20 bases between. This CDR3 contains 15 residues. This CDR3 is CASTDETRLGYEQYF. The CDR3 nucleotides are TGTGCCAGCACCGACGAGACCCGCTTGGGGTACGAGCAGTACTTC.

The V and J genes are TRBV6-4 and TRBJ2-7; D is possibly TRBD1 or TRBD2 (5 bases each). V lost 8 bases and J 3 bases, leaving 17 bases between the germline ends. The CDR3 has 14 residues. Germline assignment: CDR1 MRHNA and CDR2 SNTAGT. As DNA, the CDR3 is TGTGCCAGCGAGGACCCCCTTGGGGGCTACGAGCAGTACTTC. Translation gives CASEDPLGGYEQYF.